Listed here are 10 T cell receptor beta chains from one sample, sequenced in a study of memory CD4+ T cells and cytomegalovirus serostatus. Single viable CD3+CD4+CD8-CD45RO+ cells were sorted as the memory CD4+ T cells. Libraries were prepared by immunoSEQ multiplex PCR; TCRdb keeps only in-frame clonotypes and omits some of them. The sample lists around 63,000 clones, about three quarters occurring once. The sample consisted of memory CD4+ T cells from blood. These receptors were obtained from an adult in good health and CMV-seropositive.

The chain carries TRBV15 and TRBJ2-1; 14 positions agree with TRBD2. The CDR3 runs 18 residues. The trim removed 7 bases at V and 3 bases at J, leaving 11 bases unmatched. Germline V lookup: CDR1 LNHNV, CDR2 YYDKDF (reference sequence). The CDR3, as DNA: TGTGCCACCACCGCTGAGACTAGCGGGAGGGCCGACTACAATGAGCAGTTCTTC. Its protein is CATTAETSGRADYNEQFF.

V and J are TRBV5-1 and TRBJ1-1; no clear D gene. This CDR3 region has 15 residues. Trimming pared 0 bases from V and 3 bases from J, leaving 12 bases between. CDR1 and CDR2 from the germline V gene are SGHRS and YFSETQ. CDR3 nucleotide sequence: TGCGCCAGCAGCTTGGCCGGTATTGGGGACACTGAAGCTTTCTTT. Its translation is CASSLAGIGDTEAFF.

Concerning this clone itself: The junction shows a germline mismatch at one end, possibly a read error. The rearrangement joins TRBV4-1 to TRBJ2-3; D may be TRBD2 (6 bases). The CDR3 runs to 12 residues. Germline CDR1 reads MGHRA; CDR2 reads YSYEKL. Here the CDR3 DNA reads TGCGCCAGCAGCCCCACCGCGGGACTGGTGCTTTTT. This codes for CASSPTAGLVLF.

CDR3 bases: TGTGCCAGCAGCTTGATCGGGGACCGTGAAAAACTGTTTTTT. Amino acids: CASSLIGDREKLFF. This sequence joins TRBV5-4 and TRBJ1-4; D may be TRBD1 (5 bases). Germline V gene data show CDR1 as SGHNT and CDR2 as YYREEE (reference sequence). Trimming took 1 base from V and 7 from J, leaving 11 bases between them. The CDR3 extends over 14 amino acids.

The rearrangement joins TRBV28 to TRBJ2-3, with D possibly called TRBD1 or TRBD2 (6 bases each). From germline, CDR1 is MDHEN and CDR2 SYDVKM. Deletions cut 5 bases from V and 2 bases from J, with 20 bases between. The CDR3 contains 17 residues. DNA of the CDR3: TGTGCCAGCAGTGCCTATGGGGGCGGGGTACCCACAGATACGCAGTATTTT. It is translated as CASSAYGGGVPTDTQYF. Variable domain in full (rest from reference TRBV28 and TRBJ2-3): DVKVTQSSRYLVKRTGEKVFLECVQDMDHENMFWYRQDPGLGLRLIYFSYDVKMKEKGDIPEGYSVSREKKERFSLILESASTNQTSMYLCASSAYGGGVPTDTQYFGPGTRLTVL.

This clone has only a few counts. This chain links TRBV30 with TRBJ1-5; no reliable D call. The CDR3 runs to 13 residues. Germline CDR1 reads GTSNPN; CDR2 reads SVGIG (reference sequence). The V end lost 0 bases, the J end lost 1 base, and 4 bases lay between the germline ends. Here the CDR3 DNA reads TGTGCCTGGAGTGTACGCAGCAATCAGCCCCAGCATTTT. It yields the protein CAWSVRSNQPQHF.

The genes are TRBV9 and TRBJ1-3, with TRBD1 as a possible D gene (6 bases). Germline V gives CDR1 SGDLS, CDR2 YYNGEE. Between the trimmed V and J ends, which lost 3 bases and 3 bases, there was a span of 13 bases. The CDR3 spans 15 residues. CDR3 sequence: CASSAGGRGGNTIYF. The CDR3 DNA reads TGTGCCAGCAGCGCCGGGGGCCGGGGTGGAAACACCATATATTTT.

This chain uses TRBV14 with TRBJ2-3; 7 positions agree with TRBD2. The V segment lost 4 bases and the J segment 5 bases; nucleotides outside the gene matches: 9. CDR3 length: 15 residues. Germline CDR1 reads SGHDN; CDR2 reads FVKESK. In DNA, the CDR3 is TGTGCCAGCAGCCCCCGGACTAGAGTACAAGATACGCAGTATTTT. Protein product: CASSPRTRVQDTQYF. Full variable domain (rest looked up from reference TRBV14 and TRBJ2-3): EAGVTQFPSHSVIEKGQTVTLRCDPISGHDNLYWYRRVMGKEIKFLLHFVKESKQDESGMPNNRFLAERTGGTYSTLKVQPAELEDSGVYFCASSPRTRVQDTQYFGPGTRLTVL.

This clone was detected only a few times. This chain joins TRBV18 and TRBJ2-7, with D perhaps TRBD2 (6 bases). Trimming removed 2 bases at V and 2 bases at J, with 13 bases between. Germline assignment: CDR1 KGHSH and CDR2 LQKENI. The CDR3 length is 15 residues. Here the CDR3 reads CASSPGGGMAYEQYF. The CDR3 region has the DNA TGTGCCAGCTCACCAGGTGGGGGGATGGCCTACGAGCAGTACTTC.

CDR3: CATSRDLAGTAGNTIYF. In DNA, the CDR3 is TGTGCCACCAGCAGAGACCTAGCCGGGACAGCTGGAAACACCATATATTTT. J is TRBJ1-3 and V is TRBV15; 7 nucleotides line up with TRBD1. Germline values: CDR1 LNHNV, CDR2 YYDKDF (reference sequence). With 0 bases clipped from V and 2 bases from J, the junction kept 7 bases outside the gene matches. This CDR3 region has 17 residues. Full variable domain (rest looked up from reference TRBV15 and TRBJ1-3): DAMVIQNPRYQVTQFGKPVTLSCSQTLNHNVMYWYQQKSSQAPKLLFHYYDKDFNNEADTPDNFQSRRPNTSFCFLDIRSPGLGDTAMYLCATSRDLAGTAGNTIYFGEGSWLTVV.